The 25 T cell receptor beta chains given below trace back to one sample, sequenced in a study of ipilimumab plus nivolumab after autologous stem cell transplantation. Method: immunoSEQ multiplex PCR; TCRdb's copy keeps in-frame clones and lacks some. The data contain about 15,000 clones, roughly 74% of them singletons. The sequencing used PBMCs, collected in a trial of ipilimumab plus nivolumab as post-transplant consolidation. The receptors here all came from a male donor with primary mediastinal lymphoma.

The CDR3 sequence: CAWSAQGAGNQPQHF. CDR3 DNA sequence: TGTGCCTGGAGTGCACAGGGGGCGGGCAATCAGCCCCAGCATTTT. This chain links TRBV30 with TRBJ1-5; 9 bases agree with TRBD1. CDR3 size: 15 residues. Trimming removed 1 base from V and 2 bases from J; junction bases left unmatched: 3. Germline loops: CDR1 GTSNPN, CDR2 SVGIG (reference sequence). The full variable domain, rest sourced from reference TRBV30 and TRBJ1-5, is SQTIHQWPATLVQPVGSPLSLECTVEGTSNPNLYWYRQAAGRGLQLLFYSVGIGQISSEVPQNLSASRPQDRQFILSSKKLLLSDSGFYLCAWSAQGAGNQPQHFGDGTRLSIL.

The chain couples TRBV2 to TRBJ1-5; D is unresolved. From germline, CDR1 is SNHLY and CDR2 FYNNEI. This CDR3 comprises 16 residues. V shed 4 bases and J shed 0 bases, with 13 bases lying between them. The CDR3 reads CASSGGQSYSNQPQHF. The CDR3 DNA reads TGTGCCAGCAGTGGAGGGCAGAGCTATAGCAATCAGCCCCAGCATTTT.

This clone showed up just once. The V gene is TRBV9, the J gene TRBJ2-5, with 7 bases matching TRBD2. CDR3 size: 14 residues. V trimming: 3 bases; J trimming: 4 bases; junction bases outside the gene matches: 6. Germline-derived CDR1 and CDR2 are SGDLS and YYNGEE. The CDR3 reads CASSETLAGETQYF. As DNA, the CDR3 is TGTGCCAGCAGCGAAACCTTAGCGGGAGAGACCCAGTACTTC.

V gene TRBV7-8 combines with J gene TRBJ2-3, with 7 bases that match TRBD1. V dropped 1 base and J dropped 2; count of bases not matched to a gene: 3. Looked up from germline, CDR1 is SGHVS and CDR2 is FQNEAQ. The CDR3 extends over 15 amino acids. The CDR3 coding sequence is TGTGCCAGCAGCTTAGTACAGGGGCCCACAGATACGCAGTATTTT. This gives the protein CASSLVQGPTDTQYF.

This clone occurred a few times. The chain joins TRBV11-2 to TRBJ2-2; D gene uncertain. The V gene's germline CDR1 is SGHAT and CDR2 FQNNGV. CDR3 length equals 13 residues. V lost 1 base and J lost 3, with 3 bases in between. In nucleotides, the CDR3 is TGTGCCAGCAGCTTAGGGTACACCGGGGAGCTGTTTTTT. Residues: CASSLGYTGELFF. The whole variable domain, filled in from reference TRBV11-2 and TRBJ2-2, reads EAGVAQSPRYKIIEKRQSVAFWCNPISGHATLYWYQQILGQGPKLLIQFQNNGVVDDSQLPKDRFSAERLKGVDSTLKIQPAKLEDSAVYLCASSLGYTGELFFGEGSRLTVL.

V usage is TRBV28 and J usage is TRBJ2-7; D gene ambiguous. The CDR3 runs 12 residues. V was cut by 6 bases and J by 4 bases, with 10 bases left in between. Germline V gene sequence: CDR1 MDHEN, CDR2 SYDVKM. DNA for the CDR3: TGTGCCAGCAGCCCTCTCACTTACGAGCAGTACTTC. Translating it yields CASSPLTYEQYF.

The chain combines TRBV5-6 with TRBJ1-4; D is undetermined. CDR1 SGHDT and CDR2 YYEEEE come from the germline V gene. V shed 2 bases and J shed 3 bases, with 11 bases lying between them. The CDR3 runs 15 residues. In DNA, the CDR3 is TGTGCCAGCAGCTTAAGCAGATACCCTAATGAAAAACTGTTTTTT. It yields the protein CASSLSRYPNEKLFF.

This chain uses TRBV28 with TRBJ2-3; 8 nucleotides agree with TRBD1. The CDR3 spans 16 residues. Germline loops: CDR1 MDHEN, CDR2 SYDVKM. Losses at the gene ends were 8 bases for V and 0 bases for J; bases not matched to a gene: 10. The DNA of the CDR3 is TGTGCCAGCTTTCCCCGCGGACAGGGTAGCACAGATACGCAGTATTTT. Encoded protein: CASFPRGQGSTDTQYF.

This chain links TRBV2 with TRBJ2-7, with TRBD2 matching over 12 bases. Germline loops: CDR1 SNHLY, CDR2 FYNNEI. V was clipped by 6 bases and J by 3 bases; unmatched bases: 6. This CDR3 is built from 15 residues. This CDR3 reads CASRAGLAGNYEQYF. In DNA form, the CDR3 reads TGTGCCAGCAGGGCAGGACTAGCGGGGAACTACGAGCAGTACTTC.

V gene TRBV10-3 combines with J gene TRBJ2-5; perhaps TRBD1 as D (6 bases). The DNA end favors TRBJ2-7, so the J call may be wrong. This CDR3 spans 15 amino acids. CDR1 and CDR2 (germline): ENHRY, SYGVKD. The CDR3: CAISESGASRYEQYF. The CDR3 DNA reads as TGTGCCATCAGTGAGTCGGGGGCTAGTCGCTACGAGCAGTACTTC.

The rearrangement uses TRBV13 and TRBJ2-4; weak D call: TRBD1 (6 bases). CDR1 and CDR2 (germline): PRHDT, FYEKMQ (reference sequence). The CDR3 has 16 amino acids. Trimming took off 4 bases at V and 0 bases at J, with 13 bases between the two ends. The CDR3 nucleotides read TGTGCCAGCAGCTCCCGGACAGATCTAGCCAAAAACATTCAGTACTTC. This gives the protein CASSSRTDLAKNIQYF.

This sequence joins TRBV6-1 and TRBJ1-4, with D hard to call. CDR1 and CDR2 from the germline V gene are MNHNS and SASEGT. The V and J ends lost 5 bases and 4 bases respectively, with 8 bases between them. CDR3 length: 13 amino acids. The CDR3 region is CASSRRGNEKLFF. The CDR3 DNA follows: TGTGCCAGCAGTCGACGGGGTAATGAAAAACTGTTTTTT.

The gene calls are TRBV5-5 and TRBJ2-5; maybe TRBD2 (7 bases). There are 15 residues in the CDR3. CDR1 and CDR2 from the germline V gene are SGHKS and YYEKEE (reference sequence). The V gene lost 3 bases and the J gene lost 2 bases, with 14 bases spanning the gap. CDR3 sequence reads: CASSSAGAVQETQYF. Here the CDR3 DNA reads TGTGCCAGCAGCTCCGCGGGGGCCGTACAAGAGACCCAGTACTTC. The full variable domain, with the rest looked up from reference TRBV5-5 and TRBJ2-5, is DAGVTQSPTHLIKTRGQQVTLRCSPISGHKSVSWYQQVLGQGPQFIFQYYEKEERGRGNFPDRFSARQFPNYSSELNVNALLLGDSALYLCASSSAGAVQETQYFGPGTRLLVL.

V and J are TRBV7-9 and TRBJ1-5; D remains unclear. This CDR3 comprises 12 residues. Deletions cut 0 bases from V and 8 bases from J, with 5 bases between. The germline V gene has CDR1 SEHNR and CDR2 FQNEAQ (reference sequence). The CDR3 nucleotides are TGTGCCAGCAGCTTAGCGGGGAAGCCCCAGCATTTT. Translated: CASSLAGKPQHF.

CDR3 DNA: TGTGCCAGTAGTAAGTTCGGGAATCAAGAGACCCAGTACTTC. Protein: CASSKFGNQETQYF. The chain uses TRBV19 and TRBJ2-5, with D possibly being TRBD2 (5 bases). V was pared by 4 bases and J by 2 bases, with 11 bases between. Germline V gives CDR1 LNHDA, CDR2 SQIVND (reference sequence). The CDR3 totals 14 residues.

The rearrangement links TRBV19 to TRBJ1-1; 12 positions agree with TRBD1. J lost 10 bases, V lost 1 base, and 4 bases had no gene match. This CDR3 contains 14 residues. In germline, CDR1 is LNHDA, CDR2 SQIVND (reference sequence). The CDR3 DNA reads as TGTGCCAGTAGTATAGGGGACAGGGGGCTCGGAGCTTTCTTT. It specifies CASSIGDRGLGAFF. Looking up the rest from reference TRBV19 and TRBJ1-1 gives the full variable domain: DGGITQSPKYLFRKEGQNVTLSCEQNLNHDAMYWYRQDPGQGLRLIYYSQIVNDFQKGDIAEGYSVSREKKESFPLTVTSAQKNPTAFYLCASSIGDRGLGAFFGQGTRLTVV.

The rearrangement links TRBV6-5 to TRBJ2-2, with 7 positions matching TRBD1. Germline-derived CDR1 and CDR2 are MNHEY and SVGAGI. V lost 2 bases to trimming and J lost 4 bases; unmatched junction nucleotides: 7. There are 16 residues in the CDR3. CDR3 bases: TGTGCCAGCAGTTACCTGACAGGGCTCGGCACCGGGGAGCTGTTTTTT. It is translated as CASSYLTGLGTGELFF.

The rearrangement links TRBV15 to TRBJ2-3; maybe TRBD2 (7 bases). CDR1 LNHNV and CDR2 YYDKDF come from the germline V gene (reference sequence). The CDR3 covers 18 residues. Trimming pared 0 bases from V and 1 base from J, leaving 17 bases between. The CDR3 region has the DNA TGTGCCACCAGCAGAGATCTTCTGGCGGGGGCGGGCACAGATACGCAGTATTTT. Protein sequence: CATSRDLLAGAGTDTQYF. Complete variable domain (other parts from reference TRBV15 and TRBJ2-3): DAMVIQNPRYQVTQFGKPVTLSCSQTLNHNVMYWYQQKSSQAPKLLFHYYDKDFNNEADTPDNFQSRRPNTSFCFLDIRSPGLGDTAMYLCATSRDLLAGAGTDTQYFGPGTRLTVL.

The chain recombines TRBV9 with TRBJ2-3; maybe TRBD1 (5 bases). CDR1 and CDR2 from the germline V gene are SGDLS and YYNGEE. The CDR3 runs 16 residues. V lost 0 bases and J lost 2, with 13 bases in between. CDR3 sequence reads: CASSVGVTGATDTQYF. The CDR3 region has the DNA TGTGCCAGCAGCGTAGGTGTAACAGGTGCCACAGATACGCAGTATTTT. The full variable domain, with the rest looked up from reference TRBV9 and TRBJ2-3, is DSGVTQTPKHLITATGQRVTLRCSPRSGDLSVYWYQQSLDQGLQFLIQYYNGEERAKGNILERFSAQQFPDLHSELNLSSLELGDSALYFCASSVGVTGATDTQYFGPGTRLTVL.

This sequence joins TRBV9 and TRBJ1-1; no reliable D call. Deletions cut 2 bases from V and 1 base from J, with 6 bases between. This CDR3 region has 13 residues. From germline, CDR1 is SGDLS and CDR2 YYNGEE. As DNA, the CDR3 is TGTGCCAGCAGCGTCACAGCGAACACTGAAGCTTTCTTT. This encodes CASSVTANTEAFF.

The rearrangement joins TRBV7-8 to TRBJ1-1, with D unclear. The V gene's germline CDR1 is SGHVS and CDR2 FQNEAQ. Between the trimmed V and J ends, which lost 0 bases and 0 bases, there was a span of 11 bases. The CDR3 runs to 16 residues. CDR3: CASSLALRTVNTEAFF. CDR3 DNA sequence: TGTGCCAGCAGCTTAGCTTTGAGAACGGTGAACACTGAAGCTTTCTTT.

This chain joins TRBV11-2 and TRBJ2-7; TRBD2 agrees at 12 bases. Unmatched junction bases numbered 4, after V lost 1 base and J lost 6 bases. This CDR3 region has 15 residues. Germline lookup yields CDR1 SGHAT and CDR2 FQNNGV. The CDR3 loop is CASSLVRTSGVEQYF. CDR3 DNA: TGTGCCAGCAGCTTAGTAAGGACTAGCGGGGTCGAGCAGTACTTC.

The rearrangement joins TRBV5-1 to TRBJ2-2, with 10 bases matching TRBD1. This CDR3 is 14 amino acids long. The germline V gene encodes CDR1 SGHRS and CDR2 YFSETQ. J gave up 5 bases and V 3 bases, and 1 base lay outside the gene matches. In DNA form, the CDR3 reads TGCGCCAGCAGCTGGACAGGGGGAACCGGGGAGCTGTTTTTT. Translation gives CASSWTGGTGELFF.

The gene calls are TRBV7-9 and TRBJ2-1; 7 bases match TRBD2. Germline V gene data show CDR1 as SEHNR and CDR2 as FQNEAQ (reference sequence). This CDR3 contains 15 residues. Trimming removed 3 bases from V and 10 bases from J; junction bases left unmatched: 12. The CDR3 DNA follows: TGTGCCAGCAGCTTGTCGTCTGGCGGGAGCGGCGAGCAGTTCTTC. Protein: CASSLSSGGSGEQFF.

The CDR3: CASSQEGRGTNEKLFF. The CDR3 DNA reads as TGCGCCAGCAGCCAAGAGGGGAGGGGAACTAATGAAAAACTGTTTTTT. The chain links TRBV4-1 to TRBJ1-4, with a weak D call TRBD1 (5 bases). V lost 0 bases, J lost 1 base, and 9 bases lay in between. The CDR3 spans 16 residues. Germline V gene sequence: CDR1 MGHRA, CDR2 YSYEKL.